This passage covers 4 T cell receptor beta chains from one sample sequenced in a study of regulatory T cells in long-lasting Graves disease. Through Arm-PCR of CDR3 regions and iRepertoire HTBI primers, TCR beta libraries were built. TCRdb re-analysed the multiplex PCR reads in MiXCR, keeping a single row per CDR3 protein. The data show 500,000 or so distinct CDR3 sequences, roughly 15% seen once. Time point of the sample: newly diagnosed GD, antithyroid drugs for less than 3 months. PBMC-derived RNA was used for the TCR library. The same sample was also studied in work on T cells in Graves' hyperthyroidism and ophthalmopathy.

Sequencing used peripheral blood mononuclear cells (PBMCs), obtained at new diagnosis, from a patient treated with antithyroid drugs. Source of these receptors: a woman aged 40-60 years with Graves disease.

In this sample, this clonotype turned up many times. The chain has TRBV12-3 or TRBV12-4 and TRBJ2-5, with a possible D match to TRBD2 (6 bases). V was trimmed by 6 bases and J by 7 bases, leaving 12 bases between them. The CDR3 consists of 12 residues. The CDR3 here is CASSPERVTQYF. The CDR3 DNA is TGTGCCAGCAGCCCCGAGCGGGTGACCCAGTACTTC.

This clonotype was observed at least ten times. This sequence joins TRBV11-3 and TRBJ2-2; D perhaps matches TRBD1 (5 bases). CDR1 is SGHNT, CDR2 YENEEA, per germline. V shed 1 base and J shed 1 base, with 10 bases lying between them. The CDR3 is made up of 16 amino acids. This CDR3 is CASSLVGALNTGELFF. CDR3 DNA: TGTGCCAGCAGCTTAGTAGGGGCCCTGAACACCGGGGAGCTGTTTTTT. Variable domain in full (rest from reference TRBV11-3 and TRBJ2-2): EAGVVQSPRYKIIEKKQPVAFWCNPISGHNTLYWYLQNLGQGPELLIRYENEEAVDDSQLPKDRFSAERLKGVDSTLKIQPAELGDSAVYLCASSLVGALNTGELFFGEGSRLTVL.

CDR3 in amino acids: CASSIGGGPEAFF. DNA for the CDR3: TGTGCCAGTAGTATCGGAGGGGGTCCTGAAGCTTTCTTT. This rearrangement joins TRBV19 to TRBJ1-1; tentative D call: TRBD1 (6 bases). This CDR3 spans 13 amino acids. Trimming pared 3 bases from V and 6 bases from J, leaving 11 bases between. Germline-derived CDR1 and CDR2 are LNHDA and SQIVND (reference sequence).

Notes on this clonotype: One end of the junction is discordant with germline, which a read error may explain. The chain is built from TRBV3-1 and TRBJ1-1; TRBD1 matches at 7 bases. The length of the CDR3 is 14 residues. Germline V gives CDR1 LGHDT, CDR2 YNNKEL (reference sequence). This CDR3 reads CAGSRGTANTEAFF. CDR3 nucleotide sequence: TGTGCCGGCAGCCGCGGGACAGCGAACACTGAAGCTTTCTTT.